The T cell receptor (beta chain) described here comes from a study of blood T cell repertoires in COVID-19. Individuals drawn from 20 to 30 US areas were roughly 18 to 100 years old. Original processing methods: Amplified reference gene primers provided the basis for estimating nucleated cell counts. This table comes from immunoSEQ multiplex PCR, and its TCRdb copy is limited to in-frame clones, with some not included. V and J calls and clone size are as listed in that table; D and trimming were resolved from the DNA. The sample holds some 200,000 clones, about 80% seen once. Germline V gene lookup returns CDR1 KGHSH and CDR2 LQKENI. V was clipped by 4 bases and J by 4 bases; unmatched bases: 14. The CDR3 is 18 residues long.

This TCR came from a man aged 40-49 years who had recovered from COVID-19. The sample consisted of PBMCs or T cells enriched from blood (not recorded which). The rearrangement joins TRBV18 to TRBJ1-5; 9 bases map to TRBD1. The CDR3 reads CASSLFGLGTGQNQPQHF. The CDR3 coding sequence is TGTGCCAGCTCACTCTTTGGGCTCGGGACAGGGCAAAATCAGCCCCAGCATTTT. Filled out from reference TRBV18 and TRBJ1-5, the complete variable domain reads NAGVMQNPRHLVRRRGQEARLRCSPMKGHSHVYWYRQLPEEGLKFMVYLQKENIIDESGMPKERFSAEFPKEGPSILRIQQVVRGDSAAYFCASSLFGLGTGQNQPQHFGDGTRLSIL.